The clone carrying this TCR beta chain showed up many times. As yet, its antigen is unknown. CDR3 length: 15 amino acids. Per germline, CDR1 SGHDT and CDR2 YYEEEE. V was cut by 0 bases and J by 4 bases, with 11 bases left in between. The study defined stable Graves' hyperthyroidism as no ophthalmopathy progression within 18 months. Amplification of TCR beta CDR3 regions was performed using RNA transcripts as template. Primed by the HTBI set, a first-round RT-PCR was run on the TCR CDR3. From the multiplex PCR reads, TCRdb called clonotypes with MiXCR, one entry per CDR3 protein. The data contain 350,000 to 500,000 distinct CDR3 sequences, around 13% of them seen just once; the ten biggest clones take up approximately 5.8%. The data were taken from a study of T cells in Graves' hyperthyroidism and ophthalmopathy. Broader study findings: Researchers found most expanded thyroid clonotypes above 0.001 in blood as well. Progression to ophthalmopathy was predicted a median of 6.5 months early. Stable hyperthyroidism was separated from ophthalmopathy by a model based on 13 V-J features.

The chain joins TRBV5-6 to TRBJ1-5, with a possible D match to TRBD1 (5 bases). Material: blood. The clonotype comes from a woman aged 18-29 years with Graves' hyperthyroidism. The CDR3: CASSLGWSGNQPQHF. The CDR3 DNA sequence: TGTGCCAGCAGCTTGGGGTGGTCAGGGAATCAGCCCCAGCATTTT.